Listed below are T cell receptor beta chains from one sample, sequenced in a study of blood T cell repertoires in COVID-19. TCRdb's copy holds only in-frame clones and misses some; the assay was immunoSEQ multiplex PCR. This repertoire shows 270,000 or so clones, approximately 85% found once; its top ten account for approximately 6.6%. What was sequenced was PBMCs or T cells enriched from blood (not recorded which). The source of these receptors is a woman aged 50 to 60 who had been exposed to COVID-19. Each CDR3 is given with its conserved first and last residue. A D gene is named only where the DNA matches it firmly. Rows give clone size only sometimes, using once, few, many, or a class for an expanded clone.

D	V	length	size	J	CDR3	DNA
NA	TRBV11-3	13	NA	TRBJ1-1	CASSLVHDGEAFF	TGTGCCAGCAGCTTAGTGCATGACGGGGAAGCTTTCTTT
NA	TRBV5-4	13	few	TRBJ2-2	CASSTPGTGELFF	TGTGCCAGCAGCACGCCAGGCACCGGGGAGCTGTTTTTT
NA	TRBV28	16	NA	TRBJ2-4	CASSLAPYRDKNIQYF	TGTGCCAGCAGTTTAGCCCCTTACAGGGATAAAAACATTCAGTACTTC
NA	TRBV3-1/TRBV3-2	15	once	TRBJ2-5	CASSQRGGAGETQYF	TGTGCCAGCAGCCAGCGTGGGGGGGCCGGAGAGACCCAGTACTTC
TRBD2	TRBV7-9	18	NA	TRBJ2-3	CASSLLRTSGDSTDTQYF	TGTGCCAGCAGCTTACTCCGGACTAGCGGGGACTCGACAGATACGCAGTATTTT
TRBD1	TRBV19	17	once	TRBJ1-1	CASTEALNRGENTEAFF	TGTGCCAGTACAGAAGCATTAAACAGGGGGGAGAACACTGAAGCTTTCTTT
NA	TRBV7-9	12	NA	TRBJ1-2	CASSLASDGYTF	TGTGCCAGCAGCTTAGCGTCTGATGGCTACACCTTC
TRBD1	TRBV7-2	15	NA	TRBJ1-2	CASSTRQGGSYGYTF	TGTGCCAGCAGCACCCGACAGGGGGGGTCCTATGGCTACACCTTC
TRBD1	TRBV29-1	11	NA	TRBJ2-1	CSARDSNEQFF	TGCAGCGCCAGGGACAGCAATGAGCAGTTCTTC
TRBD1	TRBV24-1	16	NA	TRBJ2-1	CATSDSGQGELDEQFF	TGTGCCACCAGTGACTCCGGACAGGGGGAGCTCGATGAGCAGTTCTTC
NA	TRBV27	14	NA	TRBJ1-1	CASSLTPRSPEAFF	TGTGCCAGCAGTTTAACACCTAGAAGCCCTGAAGCTTTCTTT
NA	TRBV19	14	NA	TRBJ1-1	CASSISGENTEAFF	TGTGCCAGTAGTATCTCCGGGGAGAACACTGAAGCTTTCTTT
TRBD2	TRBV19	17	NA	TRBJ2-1	CASSIDLAGASYNEQFF	TGTGCCAGTAGTATAGACCTAGCGGGGGCCTCCTACAATGAGCAGTTCTTC
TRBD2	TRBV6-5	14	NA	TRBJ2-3	CASSIAGGADTQYF	TGTGCCAGCAGCATAGCGGGGGGGGCAGATACGCAGTATTTT
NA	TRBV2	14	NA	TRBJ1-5	CASSDRVPNQPQHF	TGTGCCAGCAGTGACAGGGTGCCCAATCAGCCCCAGCATTTT
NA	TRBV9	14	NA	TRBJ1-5	CASSEGGSNQPQHF	TGTGCCAGCAGCGAAGGAGGCAGCAATCAGCCCCAGCATTTT
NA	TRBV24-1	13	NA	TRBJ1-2	CATTNREPYGYTF	TGTGCCACCACCAACAGGGAGCCCTATGGCTACACCTTC
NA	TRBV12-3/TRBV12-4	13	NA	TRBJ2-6	CASSRGGANVLTF	TGTGCCAGCAGTCGGGGTGGGGCCAACGTCCTGACTTTC
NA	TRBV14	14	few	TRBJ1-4	CASSQDSTRQKLFF	TGTGCCAGCAGCCAAGATTCGACAAGACAAAAACTGTTTTTT
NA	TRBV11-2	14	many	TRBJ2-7	CASSHQGPPYEQYF	TGTGCCAGCAGCCATCAGGGGCCGCCCTACGAGCAGTACTTC
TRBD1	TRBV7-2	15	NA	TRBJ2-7	CASSLEGTGPYEQYF	TGTGCCAGCAGCTTAGAAGGGACAGGGCCCTACGAGCAGTACTTC
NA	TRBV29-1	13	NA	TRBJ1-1	CSASAGAVAEAFF	TGCAGCGCTTCCGCAGGGGCGGTGGCTGAAGCTTTCTTT
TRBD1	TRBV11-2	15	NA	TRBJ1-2	CASSFSGTGTDGYTF	TGTGCCAGCAGCTTCTCCGGGACAGGGACGGATGGCTACACCTTC
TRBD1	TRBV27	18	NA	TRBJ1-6	CASSLRDRQSSYNSPLHF	TGTGCCAGCAGTTTACGGGACAGGCAAAGCTCCTATAATTCACCCCTCCACTTT
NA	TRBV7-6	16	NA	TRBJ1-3	CASSLGPGASGNTIYF	TGTGCCAGCAGCTTAGGACCGGGAGCCTCTGGAAACACCATATATTTT
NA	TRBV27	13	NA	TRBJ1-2	CASSHGRGNGYTF	TGTGCCAGCTCCCATGGGAGGGGGAACGGCTACACCTTC
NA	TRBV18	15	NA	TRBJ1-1	CASSPIREGGTEAFF	TGTGCCAGCTCACCGATCAGAGAAGGGGGCACTGAAGCTTTCTTT
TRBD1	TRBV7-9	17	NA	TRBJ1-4	CASSSWTGEPVRGKLFF	TGTGCCAGCAGCTCCTGGACAGGGGAACCGGTTCGTGGAAAACTGTTTTTT
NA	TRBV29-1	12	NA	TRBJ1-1	CSVVEGFAEAFF	TGCAGCGTTGTGGAGGGTTTCGCTGAAGCTTTCTTT
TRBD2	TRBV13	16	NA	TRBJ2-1	CASSYWTSGYNVEQFF	TGTGCCAGCAGCTATTGGACTAGCGGGTACAATGTTGAGCAGTTCTTC
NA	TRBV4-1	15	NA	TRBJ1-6	CASSQVVSGNSPLHF	TGCGCCAGCAGCCAAGTGGTCTCCGGGAATTCACCCCTCCACTTT
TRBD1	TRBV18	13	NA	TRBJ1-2	CASSGTGGYGYTF	TGTGCCAGCTCGGGGACAGGGGGCTATGGCTACACCTTC
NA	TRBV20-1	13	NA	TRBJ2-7	CSASAGGRYEQYF	TGCAGTGCTAGTGCAGGTGGGAGGTACGAGCAGTACTTC
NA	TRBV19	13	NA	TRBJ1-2	CASSRPGKGGYTF	TGTGCCAGTAGTCGCCCGGGAAAAGGAGGCTACACCTTC
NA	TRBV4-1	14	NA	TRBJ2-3	CASSQDSDRPTQYF	TGCGCCAGCAGCCAAGACTCCGACAGGCCAACGCAGTATTTT
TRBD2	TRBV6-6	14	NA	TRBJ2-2	CASSSSSGAGELFF	TGTGCCAGCAGTTCTTCTAGCGGGGCCGGGGAGCTGTTTTTT